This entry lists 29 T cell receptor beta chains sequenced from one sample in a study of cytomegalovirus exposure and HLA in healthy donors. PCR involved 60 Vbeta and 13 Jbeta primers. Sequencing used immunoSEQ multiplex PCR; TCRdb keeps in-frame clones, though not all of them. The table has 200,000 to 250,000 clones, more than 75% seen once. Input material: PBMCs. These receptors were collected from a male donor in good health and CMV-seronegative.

The CDR3 DNA reads TGTGCCAGCAGCCCGGACAGGCCCCCCTACGAGCAGTACTTC. It specifies CASSPDRPPYEQYF. J is TRBJ2-7 and V is TRBV5-4; 7 bases match TRBD1. V gave up 4 bases and J gave up 2 bases; unmatched junction bases: 6. This CDR3 is built from 14 residues. Germline CDR1 is SGHNT and CDR2 is YYREEE (reference sequence).

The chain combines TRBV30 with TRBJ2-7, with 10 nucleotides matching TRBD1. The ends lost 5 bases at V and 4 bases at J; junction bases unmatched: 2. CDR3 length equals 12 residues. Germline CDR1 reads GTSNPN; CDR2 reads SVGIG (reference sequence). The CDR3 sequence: CAWGTGVYEQYF. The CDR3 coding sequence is TGTGCCTGGGGGACAGGGGTTTACGAGCAGTACTTC.

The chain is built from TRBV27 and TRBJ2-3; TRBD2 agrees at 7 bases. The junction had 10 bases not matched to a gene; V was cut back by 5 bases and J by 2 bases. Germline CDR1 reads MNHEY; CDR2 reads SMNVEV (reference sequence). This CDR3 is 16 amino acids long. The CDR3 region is CASSATGTTHTDTQYF. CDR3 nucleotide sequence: TGTGCCAGCAGTGCAACCGGGACTACTCACACAGATACGCAGTATTTT.

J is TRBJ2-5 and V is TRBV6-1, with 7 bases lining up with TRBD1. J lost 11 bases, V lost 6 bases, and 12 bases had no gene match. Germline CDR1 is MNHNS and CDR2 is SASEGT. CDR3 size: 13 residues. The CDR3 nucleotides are TGTGCCAGCAGCAACCGAGGACAGGCCAAGCAGTACTTC. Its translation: CASSNRGQAKQYF.

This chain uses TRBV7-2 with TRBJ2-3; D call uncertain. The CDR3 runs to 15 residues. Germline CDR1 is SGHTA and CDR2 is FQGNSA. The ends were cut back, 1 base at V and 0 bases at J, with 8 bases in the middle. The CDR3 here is CASSLDGGSTDTQYF. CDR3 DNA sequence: TGTGCCAGCAGCTTAGATGGCGGCAGCACAGATACGCAGTATTTT.

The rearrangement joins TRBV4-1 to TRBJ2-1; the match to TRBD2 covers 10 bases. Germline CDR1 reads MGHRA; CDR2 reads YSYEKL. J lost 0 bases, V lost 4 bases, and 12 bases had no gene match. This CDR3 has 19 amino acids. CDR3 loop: CASSRTSGTHKSSYNEQFF. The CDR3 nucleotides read TGCGCCAGCAGCCGAACTAGCGGGACACACAAAAGCTCCTACAATGAGCAGTTCTTC.

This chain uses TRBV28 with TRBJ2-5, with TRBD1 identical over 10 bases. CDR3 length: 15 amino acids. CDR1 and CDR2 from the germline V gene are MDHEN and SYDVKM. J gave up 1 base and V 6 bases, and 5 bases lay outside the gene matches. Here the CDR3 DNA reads TGTGCCAGCAGCTACGGGACAGGGGTCCAAGAGACCCAGTACTTC. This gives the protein CASSYGTGVQETQYF.

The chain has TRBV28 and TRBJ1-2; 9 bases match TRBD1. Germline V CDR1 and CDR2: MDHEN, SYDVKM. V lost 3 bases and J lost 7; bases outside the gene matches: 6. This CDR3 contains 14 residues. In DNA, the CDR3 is TGTGCCAGCAGTTTTACCGGGACAGGGTTTGGCTACACCTTC. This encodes CASSFTGTGFGYTF.

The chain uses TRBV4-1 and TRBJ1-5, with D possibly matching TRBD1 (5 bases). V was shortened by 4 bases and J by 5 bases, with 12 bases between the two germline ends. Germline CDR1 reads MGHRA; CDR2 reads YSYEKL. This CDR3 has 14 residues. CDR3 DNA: TGCGCCAGCAGCCGAGAAATCAGGGATCAGCCCCAGCATTTT. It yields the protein CASSREIRDQPQHF.

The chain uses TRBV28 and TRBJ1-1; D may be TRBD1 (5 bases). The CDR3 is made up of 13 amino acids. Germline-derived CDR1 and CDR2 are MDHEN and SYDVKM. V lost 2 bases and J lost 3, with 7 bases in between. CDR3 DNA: TGTGCCAGCAGTTTAGGGGCCCACACTGAAGCTTTCTTT. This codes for CASSLGAHTEAFF.

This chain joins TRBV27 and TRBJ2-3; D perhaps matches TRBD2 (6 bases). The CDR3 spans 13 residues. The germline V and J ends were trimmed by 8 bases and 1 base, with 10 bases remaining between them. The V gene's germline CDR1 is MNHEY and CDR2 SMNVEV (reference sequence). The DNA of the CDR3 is TGTGCCAGCTACAGGAGGGGCACAGATACGCAGTATTTT. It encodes CASYRRGTDTQYF.

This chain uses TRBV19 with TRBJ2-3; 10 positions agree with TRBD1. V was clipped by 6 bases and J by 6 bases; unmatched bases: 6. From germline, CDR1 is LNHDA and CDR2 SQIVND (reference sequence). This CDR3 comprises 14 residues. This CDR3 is CASRGTGEGDTQYF. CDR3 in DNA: TGTGCCAGTAGGGGGACAGGGGAGGGGGATACGCAGTATTTT.

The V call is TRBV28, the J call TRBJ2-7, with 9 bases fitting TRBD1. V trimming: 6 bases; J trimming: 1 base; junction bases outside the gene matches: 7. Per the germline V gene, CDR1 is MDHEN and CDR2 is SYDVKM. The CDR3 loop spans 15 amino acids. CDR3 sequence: CASRLQGAGSYEQYF. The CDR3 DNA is TGTGCCAGCAGATTACAGGGGGCGGGGTCCTACGAGCAGTACTTC. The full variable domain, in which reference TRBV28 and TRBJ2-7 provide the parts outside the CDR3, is DVKVTQSSRYLVKRTGEKVFLECVQDMDHENMFWYRQDPGLGLRLIYFSYDVKMKEKGDIPEGYSVSREKKERFSLILESASTNQTSMYLCASRLQGAGSYEQYFGPGTRLTVT.

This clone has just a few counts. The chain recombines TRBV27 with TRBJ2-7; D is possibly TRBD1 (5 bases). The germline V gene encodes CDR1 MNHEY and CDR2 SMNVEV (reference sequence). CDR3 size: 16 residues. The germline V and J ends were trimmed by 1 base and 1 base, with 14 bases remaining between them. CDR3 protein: CASSLWGRNPSYEQYF. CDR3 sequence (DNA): TGTGCCAGCAGTTTATGGGGCAGGAACCCTTCCTACGAGCAGTACTTC.

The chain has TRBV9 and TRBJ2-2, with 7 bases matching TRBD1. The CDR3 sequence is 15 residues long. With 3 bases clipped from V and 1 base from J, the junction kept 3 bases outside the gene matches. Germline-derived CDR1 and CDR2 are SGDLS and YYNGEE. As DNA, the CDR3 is TGTGCCAGCAGCGACCGGACAGGGAACACCGGGGAGCTGTTTTTT. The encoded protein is CASSDRTGNTGELFF. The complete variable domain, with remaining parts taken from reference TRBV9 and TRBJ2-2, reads DSGVTQTPKHLITATGQRVTLRCSPRSGDLSVYWYQQSLDQGLQFLIQYYNGEERAKGNILERFSAQQFPDLHSELNLSSLELGDSALYFCASSDRTGNTGELFFGEGSRLTVL.

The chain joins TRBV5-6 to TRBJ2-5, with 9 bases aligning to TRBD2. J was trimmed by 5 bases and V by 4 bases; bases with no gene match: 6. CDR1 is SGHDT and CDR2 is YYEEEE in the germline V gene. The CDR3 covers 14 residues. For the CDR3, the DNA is TGTGCCAGCAGCAAGACTAGCGGCAAGGAGACCCAGTACTTC. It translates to CASSKTSGKETQYF.

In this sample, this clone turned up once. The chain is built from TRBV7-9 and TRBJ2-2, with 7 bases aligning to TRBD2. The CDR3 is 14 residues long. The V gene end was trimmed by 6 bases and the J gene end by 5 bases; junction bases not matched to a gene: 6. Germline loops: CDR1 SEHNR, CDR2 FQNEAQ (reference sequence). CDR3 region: CASSEAGSTGELFF. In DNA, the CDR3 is TGTGCCAGCAGTGAAGCGGGATCTACCGGGGAGCTGTTTTTT. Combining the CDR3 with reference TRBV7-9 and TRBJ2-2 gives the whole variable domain DTGVSQNPRHKITKRGQNVTFRCDPISEHNRLYWYRQTLGQGPEFLTYFQNEAQLEKSRLLSDRFSAERPKGSFSTLEIQRTEQGDSAMYLCASSEAGSTGELFFGEGSRLTVL.

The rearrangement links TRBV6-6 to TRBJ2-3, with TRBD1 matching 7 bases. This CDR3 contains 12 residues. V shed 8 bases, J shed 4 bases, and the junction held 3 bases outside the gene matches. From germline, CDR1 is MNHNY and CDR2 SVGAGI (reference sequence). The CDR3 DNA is TGTGCCAGCTCCCAGGGGGCAGATACGCAGTATTTT. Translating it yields CASSQGADTQYF.

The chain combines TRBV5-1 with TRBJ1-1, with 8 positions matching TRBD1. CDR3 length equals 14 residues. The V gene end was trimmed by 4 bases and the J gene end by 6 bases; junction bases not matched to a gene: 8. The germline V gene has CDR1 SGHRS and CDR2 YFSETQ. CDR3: CASSLDRDDAEAFF. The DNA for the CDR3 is TGCGCCAGCAGCCTGGACAGGGATGACGCTGAAGCTTTCTTT.

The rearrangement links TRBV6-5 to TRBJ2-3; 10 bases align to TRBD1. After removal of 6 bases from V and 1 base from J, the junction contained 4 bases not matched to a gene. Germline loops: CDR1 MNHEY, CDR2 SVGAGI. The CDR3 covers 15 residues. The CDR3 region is CASSIGTGGTDTQYF. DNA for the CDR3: TGTGCCAGCAGCATCGGGACAGGGGGCACAGATACGCAGTATTTT.

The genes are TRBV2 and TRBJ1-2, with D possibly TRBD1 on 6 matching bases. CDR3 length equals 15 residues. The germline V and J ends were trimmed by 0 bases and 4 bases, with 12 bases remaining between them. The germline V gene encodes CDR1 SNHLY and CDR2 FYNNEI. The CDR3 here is CASSEARTAFYGYTF. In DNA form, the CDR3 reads TGTGCCAGCAGTGAAGCGCGGACAGCTTTCTATGGCTACACCTTC.

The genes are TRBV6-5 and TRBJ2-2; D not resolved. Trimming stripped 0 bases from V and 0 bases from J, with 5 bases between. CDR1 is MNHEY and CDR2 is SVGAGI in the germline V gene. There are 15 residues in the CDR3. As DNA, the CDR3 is TGTGCCAGCAGTTACTCGGGCGCGAACACCGGGGAGCTGTTTTTT. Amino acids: CASSYSGANTGELFF.

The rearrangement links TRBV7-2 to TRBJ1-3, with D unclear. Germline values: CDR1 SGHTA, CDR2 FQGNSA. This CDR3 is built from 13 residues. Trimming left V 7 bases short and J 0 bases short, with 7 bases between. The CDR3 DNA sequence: TGTGCCAGCACTCCGAGCTCTGGAAACACCATATATTTT. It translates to CASTPSSGNTIYF.

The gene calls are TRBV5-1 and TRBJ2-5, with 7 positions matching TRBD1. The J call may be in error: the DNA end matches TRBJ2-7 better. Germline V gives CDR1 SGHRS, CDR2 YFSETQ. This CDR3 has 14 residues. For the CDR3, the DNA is TGCGCCAGCAGCCTCGGACAGGCCACCGACGAGCAGTACTTC. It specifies CASSLGQATDEQYF.

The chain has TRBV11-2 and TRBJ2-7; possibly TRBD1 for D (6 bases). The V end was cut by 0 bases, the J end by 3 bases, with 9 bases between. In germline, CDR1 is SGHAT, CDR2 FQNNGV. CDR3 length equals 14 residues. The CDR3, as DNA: TGTGCCAGCAGCTTAGATGGACAGATCTACGAGCAGTACTTC. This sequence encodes CASSLDGQIYEQYF.

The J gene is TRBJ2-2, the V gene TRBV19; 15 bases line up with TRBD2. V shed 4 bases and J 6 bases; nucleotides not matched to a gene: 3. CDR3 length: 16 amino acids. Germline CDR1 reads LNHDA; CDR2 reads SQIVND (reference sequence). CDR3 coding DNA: TGTGCCAGTAGTAGGACTAGCGGGAGGGCCGCCGGGGAGCTGTTTTTT. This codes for CASSRTSGRAAGELFF.

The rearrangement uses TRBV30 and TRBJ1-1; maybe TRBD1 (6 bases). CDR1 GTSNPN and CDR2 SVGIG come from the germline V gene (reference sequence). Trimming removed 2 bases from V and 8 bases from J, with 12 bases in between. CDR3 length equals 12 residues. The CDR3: CAWSRTTGEAFF. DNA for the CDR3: TGTGCCTGGAGTAGAACGACAGGAGAAGCTTTCTTT.

The chain's CDR3 is CASSSLTDTQYF. The CDR3 DNA follows: TGTGCCAGCAGCAGCCTCACAGATACGCAGTATTTT. V gene TRBV5-4 combines with J gene TRBJ2-3; D is ambiguous. Germline V gives CDR1 SGHNT, CDR2 YYREEE (reference sequence). V was pared by 4 bases and J by 2 bases, with 5 bases between. The CDR3 runs to 12 residues.

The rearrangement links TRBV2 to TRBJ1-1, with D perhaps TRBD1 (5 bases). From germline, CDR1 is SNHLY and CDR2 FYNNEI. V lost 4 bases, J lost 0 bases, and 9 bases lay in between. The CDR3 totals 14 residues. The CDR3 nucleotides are TGTGCCAGCAGTGGGGGGGGGTTGAACACTGAAGCTTTCTTT. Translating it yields CASSGGGLNTEAFF.